The 5 T cell receptor beta chains below come from one sample, sequenced in a study of T cells in women clearing cervical HPV infection. Produced via immunoSEQ multiplex PCR; TCRdb's table is partial and in-frame only. With tens of thousands of clones in the sample, the ten largest clones hold more than 6.5%. Source material: blood buffy coat. The receptors shown here come from a woman aged 18 to 75 with a cervical HPV16 infection that either progressed to CIN3+ or cleared (not recorded which).

Concerning this clone itself: The CDR3 end falls 3 residues outside the read, so it is completed with the germline J gene. The chain is built from TRBV18 and TRBJ2-1; D uncertain. Looked up from germline, CDR1 is KGHSH and CDR2 is LQKENI. Trimming pared 3 bases from V and 8 bases from J, leaving 14 bases between. The CDR3 sequence is 14 residues long. This CDR3 reads CASSPLSLSDEQFF. The covered CDR3 bases are TGTGCCAGCTCACCCCTTTCTCTTTCCGATGAG.

As concerns this clone: The CDR3 goes on 3 residues after the read ends, and that part is filled in from the germline J gene. The chain recombines TRBV7-8 with TRBJ1-4, with a possible D match to TRBD1 (5 bases). CDR3 size: 14 residues. Trimming took off 1 base at V and 10 bases at J, with 13 bases between the two ends. CDR1 is SGHVS, CDR2 FQNEAQ, per germline. CDR3 sequence: CASSLETGVGKLFF. Incomplete CDR3 DNA: TGTGCCAGCAGCTTAGAAACGGGGGTGGGAAAA.

Remarks on this clone: With the read ending 3 residues before the CDR3 end, the germline J gene is used to fill in that end. The chain joins TRBV7-2 to TRBJ2-5; 12 bases fit TRBD2. Per the germline V gene, CDR1 is SGHTA and CDR2 is FQGNSA. This CDR3 comprises 17 residues. J lost 5 bases, V lost 0 bases, and 7 bases had no gene match. CDR3 region: CASSLASSGGAGETQYF. The covered CDR3 bases are TGTGCCAGCAGCTTAGCGTCTAGCGGGGGGGCGGGGGAGACC.

About this clone: The read is 3 residues too short to cover the CDR3 end, so that end is filled in from the germline J gene. The chain combines TRBV2 with TRBJ2-1; TRBD2 is a possible D gene (7 bases). The CDR3 runs 16 residues. Per germline, CDR1 SNHLY and CDR2 FYNNEI. The V end lost 1 base, the J end lost 7 bases, and 17 bases lay between the germline ends. Here the CDR3 reads CASSEEGTGGGNEQFF. CDR3 bases read: TGTGCCAGCAGTGAAGAGGGCACGGGGGGCGGGAATGAG.

Note on this clone: The CDR3 extends 3 residues past the end of the read, so its final part is completed from the germline J gene. J is TRBJ2-7 and V is TRBV20-1, with 9 bases that match TRBD1. Germline V gene sequence: CDR1 DFQATT, CDR2 SNEGSKA (reference sequence). This CDR3 spans 14 amino acids. V shed 3 bases and J 3 bases; nucleotides not matched to a gene: 6. Partial CDR3 DNA: TGCAGTGCTAGCACCGGGACAGGGCTCTACGAG. It encodes CSASTGTGLYE. The entire CDR3 protein is CSASTGTGLYEQYF.